This entry lists 20 T cell receptor beta chains sequenced from one sample in a study of cytomegalovirus exposure and HLA in healthy donors. Vbeta (60) and Jbeta (13) primers were used in the PCR. Generated by immunoSEQ multiplex PCR, the TCRdb table keeps only in-frame clones and is missing some. The data contain 110,000 or so clones, over 70% of them seen just once; the ten biggest clones take up approximately 5.6%. The sequencing sample was made of PBMCs. These receptors were obtained from a male donor in good health and CMV-seronegative.

The CDR3 sequence: CASNILAGGRHEQYF. The CDR3 nucleotides read TGTGCCAGCAACATACTAGCGGGAGGCCGCCACGAGCAGTACTTC. The rearrangement links TRBV2 to TRBJ2-7; TRBD2 aligns across 12 bases. CDR1 and CDR2 from the germline V gene are SNHLY and FYNNEI. Trimming at V came to 7 bases and at J to 5 bases, leaving 9 bases not matched to a gene. This CDR3 spans 15 amino acids. Using reference TRBV2 and TRBJ2-7 for the parts outside the CDR3, the full variable domain is EPEVTQTPSHQVTQMGQEVILRCVPISNHLYFYWYRQILGQKVEFLVSFYNNEISEKSEIFDDQFSVERPDGSNFTLKIRSTKLEDSAMYFCASNILAGGRHEQYFGPGTRLTVT.

The J gene is TRBJ2-1, the V gene TRBV4-3; TRBD1 matches 10 bases. The CDR3 consists of 15 residues. Germline CDR1 is LGHNA and CDR2 is YSLEER. V lost 9 bases and J lost 3; bases outside the gene matches: 8. This chain's CDR3 is CASSTGTGDYNEQFF. In DNA, the CDR3 is TGCGCCAGTAGTACCGGGACAGGGGACTACAATGAGCAGTTCTTC.

This chain uses TRBV9 with TRBJ1-2; 11 bases align to TRBD1. This CDR3 has 16 residues. J was trimmed by 4 bases and V by 1 base; bases with no gene match: 6. CDR1 is SGDLS, CDR2 YYNGEE, per germline. For the CDR3, the DNA is TGTGCCAGCAGCGTATTCGGACAGGGGGCGCCCTATGGCTACACCTTC. It codes for CASSVFGQGAPYGYTF. Drawing the rest from reference TRBV9 and TRBJ1-2, the complete variable domain is DSGVTQTPKHLITATGQRVTLRCSPRSGDLSVYWYQQSLDQGLQFLIQYYNGEERAKGNILERFSAQQFPDLHSELNLSSLELGDSALYFCASSVFGQGAPYGYTFGSGTRLTVV.

The chain has TRBV2 and TRBJ2-7, with D perhaps matching TRBD2 (6 bases). This CDR3 has 13 amino acids. Trimming removed 4 bases at V and 3 bases at J, with 10 bases between. Germline CDR1 is SNHLY and CDR2 is FYNNEI. Here the CDR3 reads CASSGREFYEQYF. The CDR3 DNA is TGTGCCAGCAGTGGGAGGGAGTTCTACGAGCAGTACTTC.

The CDR3 loop is CASRVGTGLYEQYF. The CDR3 DNA sequence: TGTGCCAGCAGGGTTGGGACAGGGCTGTACGAGCAGTACTTC. J is TRBJ2-7 and V is TRBV28, with TRBD1 identical over 9 bases. The CDR3 loop spans 14 amino acids. Per germline, CDR1 MDHEN and CDR2 SYDVKM. V was pared by 6 bases and J by 4 bases, with 7 bases of the junction left unmatched.

The sample holds one count of this clone. The rearrangement joins TRBV27 to TRBJ2-7; 8 bases line up with TRBD1. Germline V lookup: CDR1 MNHEY, CDR2 SMNVEV (reference sequence). There are 14 residues in the CDR3. V gave up 7 bases and J gave up 3 bases; unmatched junction bases: 8. The CDR3 spells CASTTRTGNYEQYF. Written as DNA, the CDR3 is TGTGCCAGCACCACACGGACAGGGAACTACGAGCAGTACTTC.

This chain uses TRBV29-1 with TRBJ2-3; 7 bases fit TRBD2. The ends lost 1 base at V and 5 bases at J; junction bases unmatched: 9. Germline V gene data show CDR1 as SQVTM and CDR2 as ANQGSEA. The length of the CDR3 is 15 residues. Here the CDR3 DNA reads TGCAGCGTTGAAGGGTGGGAGGGCCGAGTAGATACGCAGTATTTT. It specifies CSVEGWEGRVDTQYF.

J is TRBJ2-5 and V is TRBV5-1; the D gene is possibly TRBD1 (6 bases). This CDR3 comprises 16 residues. Trimming removed 3 bases at V and 3 bases at J, with 18 bases between. CDR1 is SGHRS, CDR2 YFSETQ, per germline. The CDR3 coding sequence is TGCGCCAGCAGCTGGTCAGGGGCAGGAGGCGAAGAGACCCAGTACTTC. It encodes CASSWSGAGGEETQYF.

The chain has TRBV28 and TRBJ1-5; D unclear. V lost 6 bases to trimming and J lost 0 bases, with 18 bases between them. Germline lookup yields CDR1 MDHEN and CDR2 SYDVKM. This CDR3 spans 17 amino acids. CDR3 amino acids: CASSSGIRPNSNQPQHF. CDR3 nucleotides: TGTGCCAGCAGCTCCGGGATCCGTCCTAATAGCAATCAGCCCCAGCATTTT.

V usage is TRBV12-5 and J usage is TRBJ2-7; possible D gene TRBD2, 6 bases. V was clipped by 6 bases and J by 3 bases, with 15 bases between them. The CDR3 contains 14 residues. Germline V gene lookup returns CDR1 LGHNT and CDR2 FRNRAP. The CDR3 region has the DNA TGTGCTAGTGGAGGCGGCGGGAACGTCTACGAGCAGTACTTC. Encoded protein: CASGGGGNVYEQYF.

The V and J genes are TRBV30 and TRBJ1-4; D is uncertain. The CDR3 has 14 amino acids. CDR1 GTSNPN and CDR2 SVGIG come from the germline V gene (reference sequence). The V and J ends lost 2 bases and 8 bases respectively, with 15 bases between them. The CDR3 here is CAWSNRQVAEKLFF. The CDR3 nucleotides are TGTGCCTGGAGTAACCGGCAGGTCGCAGAAAAACTGTTTTTT.

V gene TRBV6-4 combines with J gene TRBJ1-5; possible D gene TRBD1, 5 bases. Germline CDR1 and CDR2: MRHNA and SNTAGT. With 2 bases removed from V and 7 bases from J, the gap between germline ends came to 15 bases. The CDR3 totals 15 residues. The CDR3 region has the DNA TGTGCCAGCAGTGACCAAGGAGGGGTCACGCAGCCCCAGCATTTT. This gives the protein CASSDQGGVTQPQHF.

This clone has only a few counts. CDR3: CASSYTGTTSTDTQYF. CDR3 nucleotides: TGTGCCAGCAGCTATACCGGGACTACTAGCACAGATACGCAGTATTTT. The chain couples TRBV2 to TRBJ2-3; 7 nucleotides agree with TRBD2. The CDR3 contains 16 residues. The ends lost 6 bases at V and 0 bases at J; junction bases unmatched: 9. The germline V gene encodes CDR1 SNHLY and CDR2 FYNNEI.

The rearrangement joins TRBV27 to TRBJ2-5; TRBD1 is a possible D gene (6 bases). Germline CDR1 reads MNHEY; CDR2 reads SMNVEV (reference sequence). The CDR3 is 13 residues long. V dropped 3 bases and J dropped 6 bases, with 11 bases sitting between them. The CDR3 region is CASSLYRAKTQYF. CDR3 DNA sequence: TGTGCCAGCAGTTTGTACAGGGCAAAGACCCAGTACTTC.

The V gene is TRBV28, the J gene TRBJ2-3; tentative D call: TRBD2 (5 bases). Per the germline V gene, CDR1 is MDHEN and CDR2 is SYDVKM. The CDR3 runs 12 residues. Trimming removed 6 bases at V and 9 bases at J, with 13 bases between. The CDR3 region is CASSLLVDTQYF. The CDR3 DNA reads as TGTGCCAGCAGCTTACTAGTTGACACGCAGTATTTT.

This clone came up once. The chain couples TRBV7-8 to TRBJ2-7; weak D call: TRBD2 (7 bases). The CDR3 runs to 15 residues. V lost 4 bases and J lost 5, with 18 bases in between. Germline values: CDR1 SGHVS, CDR2 FQNEAQ. As DNA, the CDR3 is TGTGCCAGCAGCTCCCATGGGGGGGCAGGCGACGAGCAGTACTTC. Its translation: CASSSHGGAGDEQYF.

This clone has only a few counts. The gene calls are TRBV11-2 and TRBJ1-5, with 8 bases that match TRBD1. Trimming at V came to 5 bases and at J to 4 bases, leaving 7 bases not matched to a gene. Germline loops: CDR1 SGHAT, CDR2 FQNNGV. The CDR3 runs to 15 residues. The CDR3 bases are TGTGCCAGCAGCGGATTACAGGGGGATAATCAGCCCCAGCATTTT. It yields the protein CASSGLQGDNQPQHF.

The chain joins TRBV11-2 to TRBJ2-7; D remains ambiguous. This CDR3 is built from 14 residues. The V gene lost 0 bases and the J gene lost 2 bases, with 8 bases spanning the gap. Germline V gene data show CDR1 as SGHAT and CDR2 as FQNNGV. The CDR3 DNA sequence: TGTGCCAGCAGCTTAGACGTCGGTACCTACGAGCAGTACTTC. Protein: CASSLDVGTYEQYF.

The chain joins TRBV29-1 to TRBJ2-3; 12 nucleotides agree with TRBD1. Germline CDR1 reads SQVTM; CDR2 reads ANQGSEA. The CDR3 spans 15 residues. Trimming at V came to 5 bases and at J to 3 bases, leaving 6 bases not matched to a gene. The CDR3: CSVSGTGGGTDTQYF. The CDR3 nucleotides read TGCAGCGTTTCCGGGACAGGGGGCGGTACAGATACGCAGTATTTT.

The chain is built from TRBV9 and TRBJ2-7; D perhaps matches TRBD2 (6 bases). Trimming removed 2 bases from V and 2 bases from J, with 14 bases in between. Germline values: CDR1 SGDLS, CDR2 YYNGEE. The CDR3 has 15 amino acids. In DNA, the CDR3 is TGTGCCAGCAGCGTCGGGGCGGGGAAGCCCTACGAGCAGTACTTC. It translates to CASSVGAGKPYEQYF.